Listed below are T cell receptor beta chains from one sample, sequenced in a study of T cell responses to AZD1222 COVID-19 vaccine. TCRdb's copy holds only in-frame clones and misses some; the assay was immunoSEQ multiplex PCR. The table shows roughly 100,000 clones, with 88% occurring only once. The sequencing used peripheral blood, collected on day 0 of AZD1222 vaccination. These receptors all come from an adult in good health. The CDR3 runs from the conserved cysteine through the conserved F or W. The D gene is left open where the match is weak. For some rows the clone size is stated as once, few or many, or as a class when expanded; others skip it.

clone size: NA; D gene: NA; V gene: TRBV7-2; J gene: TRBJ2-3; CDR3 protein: CASSLNGEDTQYF; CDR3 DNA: TGTGCCAGCAGCTTAAACGGGGAAGATACGCAGTATTTT
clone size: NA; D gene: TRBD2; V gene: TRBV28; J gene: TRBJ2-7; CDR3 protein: CASSYTSGRAEQYF; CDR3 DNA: TGTGCCAGCAGTTACACTAGCGGGAGGGCCGAGCAGTACTTC
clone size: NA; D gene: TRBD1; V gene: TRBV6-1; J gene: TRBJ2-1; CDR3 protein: CASSEAGTGGRNEQFF; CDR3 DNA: TGTGCCAGCAGTGAAGCTGGGACAGGGGGCAGGAATGAGCAGTTCTTC
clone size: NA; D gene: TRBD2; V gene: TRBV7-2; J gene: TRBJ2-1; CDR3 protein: CASSLESGGRSEQFF; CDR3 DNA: TGTGCCAGCAGCTTAGAATCGGGAGGACGCAGTGAGCAGTTCTTC
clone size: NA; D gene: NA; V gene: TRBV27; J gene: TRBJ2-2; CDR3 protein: CASSLGGSGELFF; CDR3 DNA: TGTGCCAGCAGTTTAGGGGGATCCGGGGAGCTGTTTTTT
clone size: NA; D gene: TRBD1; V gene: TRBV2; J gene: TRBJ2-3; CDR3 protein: CASSGDSNTDTQYF; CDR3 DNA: TGTGCCAGCAGTGGGGACAGCAACACAGATACGCAGTATTTT
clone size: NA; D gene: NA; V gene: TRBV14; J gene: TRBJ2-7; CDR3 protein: CATQELNPYEQYF; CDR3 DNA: TGTGCCACCCAAGAACTAAACCCCTACGAGCAGTACTTC
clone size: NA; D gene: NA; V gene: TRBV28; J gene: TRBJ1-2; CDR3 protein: CASRHWTESVVGYTF; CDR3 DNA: TGTGCCAGCAGACATTGGACAGAGTCAGTAGTCGGCTACACCTTC
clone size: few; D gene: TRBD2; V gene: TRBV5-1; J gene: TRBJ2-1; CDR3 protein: CASSLTGSGGAYEQFF; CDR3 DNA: TGCGCCAGCAGCTTGACGGGTAGCGGGGGGGCCTATGAGCAGTTCTTC
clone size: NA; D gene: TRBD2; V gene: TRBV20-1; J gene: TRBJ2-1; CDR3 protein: CSASGVLRASGSINEQFF; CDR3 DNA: TGCAGTGCTAGTGGGGTTTTGAGGGCTAGCGGGAGTATAAATGAGCAGTTCTTC
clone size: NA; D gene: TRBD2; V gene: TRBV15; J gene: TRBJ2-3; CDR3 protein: CATSRASGRADTQYF; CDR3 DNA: TGTGCCACCAGCAGAGCTAGCGGGAGGGCAGATACGCAGTATTTT
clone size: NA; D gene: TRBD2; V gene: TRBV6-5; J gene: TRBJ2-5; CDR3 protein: CASSSPGLAEETQYF; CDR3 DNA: TGTGCCAGCAGCTCGCCGGGACTAGCGGAAGAGACCCAGTACTTC
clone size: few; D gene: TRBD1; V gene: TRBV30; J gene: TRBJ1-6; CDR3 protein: CAWSVQVDGTGFSPLHF; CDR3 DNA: TGTGCCTGGAGTGTACAGGTTGATGGGACAGGATTTTCACCCCTCCACTTT
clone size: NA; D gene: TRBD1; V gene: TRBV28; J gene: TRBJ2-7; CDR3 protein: CASSPYGTGRLQQYF; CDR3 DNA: TGTGCCAGCAGTCCCTACGGGACAGGGCGATTGCAGCAGTACTTC
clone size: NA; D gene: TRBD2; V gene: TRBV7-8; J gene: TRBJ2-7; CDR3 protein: CASSVAGGPYEQYF; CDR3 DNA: TGTGCCAGCAGCGTAGCGGGGGGGCCCTACGAGCAGTACTTC
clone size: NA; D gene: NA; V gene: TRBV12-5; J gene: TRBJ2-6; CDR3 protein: CASGLQSGQSGANVLTF; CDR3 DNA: TGTGCTAGTGGTTTGCAGTCAGGTCAGTCTGGGGCCAACGTCCTGACTTTC
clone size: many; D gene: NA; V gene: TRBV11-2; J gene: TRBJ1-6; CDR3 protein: CASSLGRNYNSPLHF; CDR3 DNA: TGTGCCAGCAGCTTAGGCAGAAACTATAATTCACCCCTCCACTTT